Described below is a single T cell receptor beta chain sequence and its context. Its antigen remains unidentified. Base quality data are lacking; no much larger clone is found one base away. The method behind the library was 5' RACE. The instrument given in TCRdb is Illumina HiSeq 2500. A second PCR of 7 to 11 cycles was run with a J-beta primer mix and a sample-barcoded 5' primer. A template-switch 5' adaptor carrying 12 random nucleotides introduced a unique molecular identifier onto each TCR beta cDNA molecule. At least 2.5 million CDR3-containing paired-end reads were obtained from each sample. First-strand cDNA synthesis was performed from all RNA using the Mint cDNA synthesis kit, with priming by a TRBC-specific oligonucleotide. After uracil-DNA glycosylase treatment, a first 18-cycle PCR used universal primers M1SS and BC2_uni_R on all cDNA. In the paper's pipeline: For normalization, 1 million high-quality reads were randomly selected from each sample, with every read carrying a distinct molecular identifier. Instead of being binned into consensus sequences, reads that shared molecular identifiers were thrown out. MiTCR, set to a Q25 quality threshold and the strictest error-elimination algorithm, was used for CDR3 identification, clonotype clustering and error correction. A nonparametric unseen species model with Euler transformation was used to estimate a lower bound on total TCR beta diversity. Using fastp trimming at Q25 and MiXCR clonotype assembly, TCRdb reanalyzed the public sequencing data and kept in-frame beta chains. CDR3 protein duplicates are merged, each entry listing the most common genes and DNA. V and J calls and clone size were set by TCRdb, not the authors. The sample profile shows about 640,000 distinct CDR3 sequences; about 30% of them were found once. The ten most abundant clones make up around a sixth of the sample.

Systemically healthy Caucasian individuals from Russia, 39 in total and aged about 6 to 90 years, were included as donors. Each donor gave around 9 milliliters of peripheral blood, collected into EDTA-treated Vacutainer tubes. Ficoll-Paque density-gradient centrifugation was used to isolate PBMCs, with at least 6.5 million obtained per sample. Trizol reagent was used to extract total RNA from PBMCs, with at least 5.5 micrograms per sample. For every donor, an aliquot of PBMCs went through flow cytometry to measure the percentages of naive CD45RAhigh/CD27high T cells. The sample comes from a study of blood T cells in healthy people across ages (dated by TCRdb to between 2015 and 2017). Notes on the research overall: In model experiments, template switching captured roughly one uniquely barcoded TCR beta cDNA molecule for every two T cells. Using deep sequencing normalized with unique cDNA molecular identifiers, the study measured how TCR beta repertoire diversity changes with age. Donors were grouped into four age groups: young (average 16 years), middle-aged (less than 40), aged (approximately 67) and long-lived (approximately 78). To avoid experimental bias, donors of different ages were randomly spread across the sequencing lanes. The study analyzed two additional independent replicas of 1 million unique cDNA reads from the same blood draw for two donors, one aged 18 to 30 and one aged 80 or older.

V is cut by 1 base and J by 8 bases, and the space between the germline ends is 11 bases. The CDR1 and CDR2 encoded by the germline V gene (reference sequence) are LNHNV and YYDKDF. Spanning cysteine to phenylalanine, the CDR3 consists of 14 amino acids. The read is trimmed to its CDR3 DNA, 42 bases read in frame from base 1. Broader findings and caveats from the paper: Observed TCR beta diversity per million T cells fell roughly linearly with age, and a significant reduction was already apparent by age about 36. Bulk unsorted PBMC profiling prevented conclusive comparison of naive and antigen-experienced compartments. Donor CMV infection status was unknown, potentially confounding age-related changes in expanded clonotypes. Compared with the aged group, the long-lived group had more naive CD4+ T cells, fewer expanded clones and increased TCR diversity, suggesting age selection. Estimates of total diversity based on one million sequenced T cells were regarded as lower bounds and as underestimates. Observed TCR beta diversity correlated strongly with the percentage of naive T cells measured by flow cytometry.

The sequencing input was blood. This sequence was found in a woman of 80 years or more in good health. The sequence is built from TRBV15 and TRBJ1-4, with the D segment identity uncertain. The bases are TGTGCCACCAGCAGAGCCGGGAGTGAGGAAAAACTGTTTTTT. It translates to CATSRAGSEEKLFF.